This is a list of T cell receptor beta chains from one sample in a study of blood T cells in healthy people across ages. TCRdb processed the 5' RACE reads anew with MiXCR; each CDR3 protein has one entry. The sample includes 1.6 million or so distinct CDR3 sequences, roughly 32% of them seen just once. The specimen was blood. The source is a woman aged 25 to 45 in good health. Each CDR3 is given with its conserved first and last residue. A D gene is named only where the DNA matches it firmly. The size field is filled for only some rows; it gives once, few, many or a size class.

.	TRBV28	.	TRBJ2-7	CASSLYGACEQYF	TGTGCCAGCAGTTTATATGGGGCATGCGAGCAGTACTTC
TRBD2	TRBV11-2	.	TRBJ2-3	CASTGTSGSDTQYF	TGTGCCAGCACGGGGACTAGCGGTTCAGATACGCAGTATTTT
.	TRBV9	.	TRBJ2-1	CASSLRGLVIREQFF	TGTGCCAGCAGCCTCCGAGGGCTTGTGATCCGAGAACAGTTCTTC
TRBD1	TRBV6-2/TRBV6-3	.	TRBJ1-1	CASSYPLTLQGARTEAFF	TGTGCCAGCAGTTACCCATTAACCTTACAGGGGGCGCGGACTGAAGCTTTCTTT
.	TRBV6-1	.	TRBJ1-1	CASRSPWEATEAFF	TGTGCCAGCAGAAGCCCCTGGGAGGCCACTGAAGCTTTCTTT
.	TRBV7-2	.	TRBJ2-7	CASSLTPVGEQYF	TGTGCCAGCAGCTTAACCCCGGTCGGCGAGCAGTACTTC
TRBD2	TRBV9	.	TRBJ2-4	CASSEGRVPAGEQYF	TGTGCCAGCAGCGAGGGGAGGGTCCCCGCCGGGGAGCAGTACTTC
TRBD1	TRBV20-1	few	TRBJ1-4	CSARAGTGNEKLFF	TGCAGTGCTAGAGCCGGGACAGGCAATGAAAAACTGTTTTTT
TRBD2	TRBV9	.	TRBJ2-1	CASTRTSGSNEQFF	TGTGCCAGCACCCGGACTAGCGGTTCAAATGAGCAGTTCTTC
TRBD2	TRBV10-3	.	TRBJ2-3	CAIRVAGVTDTQYF	TGTGCCATCAGAGTAGCGGGAGTGACAGATACGCAGTATTTT
.	TRBV27	few	TRBJ2-5	CASSLSSGREAETQYF	TGTGCCAGCAGTTTATCTTCGGGCAGGGAAGCCGAGACCCAGTACTTC
.	TRBV7-2	few	TRBJ1-1	CASSKTARGEAFF	TGTGCCAGCAGCAAGACAGCGAGAGGTGAAGCTTTCTTT
.	TRBV6-5	.	TRBJ2-1	CASSSRSHNEQFF	TGTGCCAGCAGTTCCCGTAGCCACAATGAGCAGTTCTTC
.	TRBV7-9	.	TRBJ2-7	CASSLALVSYEQYF	TGTGCCAGCAGCTTAGCGTTGGTTAGTTACGAGCAGTACTTC
.	TRBV4-2	.	TRBJ2-5	CASSQVQREETQYF	TGTGCCAGCAGCCAAGTGCAGCGAGAAGAGACCCAGTACTTC
.	TRBV7-8	.	TRBJ1-1	CASSLGATVMNTEAFF	TGTGCCAGCAGCTTAGGGGCGACAGTTATGAACACTGAAGCTTTCTTT
.	TRBV7-2	many	TRBJ2-5	CASSPLRAGWSWVYQETQYF	TGTGCCAGCAGCCCCCTTAGGGCAGGGTGGAGTTGGGTCTACCAAGAGACCCAGTACTTC
.	TRBV6-2/TRBV6-3	few	TRBJ1-6	CASSFQGSSYNSPLHF	TGTGCCAGCAGTTTTCAGGGGAGCTCCTATAATTCACCCCTCCACTTT
.	TRBV20-1	few	TRBJ2-3	CSAKFPSRDTQYF	TGCAGTGCTAAGTTCCCCTCCAGAGATACGCAGTATTTT
.	TRBV20-1	.	TRBJ2-1	CSARDWGASGYNEQFF	TGCAGTGCTAGAGATTGGGGGGCTAGCGGCTACAATGAGCAGTTCTTC
TRBD1	TRBV11-1	.	TRBJ2-7	CASSFRQGANEQYF	TGTGCCAGCAGCTTCCGACAGGGGGCCAACGAGCAGTACTTC
.	TRBV28	.	TRBJ2-7	CASSLTYRGNYEQYF	TGTGCCAGCAGTTTAACTTACAGAGGGAACTACGAGCAGTACTTC
TRBD2	TRBV20-1	few	TRBJ2-7	CSISPLLAGGYEQYF	TGCAGTATTTCCCCTTTACTAGCGGGGGGATACGAGCAGTACTTC
.	TRBV14	.	TRBJ2-5	CASSQRNREEGETQYF	TGTGCCAGCAGCCAGAGGAACAGGGAAGAAGGAGAGACCCAGTACTTC
TRBD2	TRBV2	.	TRBJ2-7	CASSERGGKYEQYF	TGTGCCAGCAGTGAGCGGGGGGGCAAATACGAGCAGTACTTC
.	TRBV5-1	few	TRBJ2-5	CASSLRSLETQYF	TGCGCCAGCAGCTTGCGAAGTCTTGAGACCCAGTACTTC
.	TRBV12-3/TRBV12-4	.	TRBJ1-4	CASSMEGEKLFF	TGTGCCAGCAGCATGGAGGGCGAAAAACTGTTTTTT
.	TRBV18	few	TRBJ2-5	CASSPLASTNRIQETQYF	TGTGCCAGCTCACCTCTAGCGTCGACAAACCGGATCCAAGAGACCCAGTACTTC
.	TRBV5-1	.	TRBJ2-5	CASSLGRADQETQYF	TGCGCCAGCAGCTTGGGGCGAGCCGACCAAGAGACCCAGTACTTC
.	TRBV6-1	few	TRBJ2-3	CASSEGRTTDTQYF	TGTGCCAGCAGTGAAGGGCGTACCACGGATACGCAGTATTTT
TRBD1	TRBV27	.	TRBJ2-1	CASSFGTGVGNEQFF	TGTGCCAGCAGTTTCGGGACAGGGGTAGGCAATGAGCAGTTCTTC
.	TRBV3-1	few	TRBJ1-2	CASSQDLNREIYGYTF	TGTGCCAGCAGCCAAGATTTAAACAGGGAAATCTATGGCTACACCTTC
TRBD1	TRBV5-1	.	TRBJ2-1	CASSLKATGQGRSSYNEQFF	TGCGCCAGCAGCTTGAAGGCGACGGGACAGGGTCGTAGCTCCTACAATGAGCAGTTCTTC
TRBD1	TRBV7-9	few	TRBJ1-1	CASSPMTGVATEAFF	TGTGCCAGCAGCCCTATGACAGGGGTAGCCACTGAAGCTTTCTTT
.	TRBV7-2	many	TRBJ2-1	CASSLNRYYNEQFF	TGTGCCAGCAGCTTAAACCGTTACTACAATGAGCAGTTCTTC
.	TRBV10-2	many	TRBJ2-1	CASTDYNEQFF	TGCGCCAGCACTGATTACAATGAGCAGTTCTTC
.	TRBV7-3	few	TRBJ2-1	CASSLSSGNNEQFF	TGTGCCAGCAGCTTAAGTAGTGGGAACAATGAGCAGTTCTTC
.	TRBV7-8	few	TRBJ2-3	CASSPPRADTQYF	TGTGCCAGCAGCCCCCCAAGGGCAGATACGCAGTATTTT
.	TRBV28	.	TRBJ1-5	CASRPGSNQPQHF	TGTGCCAGCAGACCTGGGAGCAATCAGCCCCAGCATTTT
.	TRBV29-1	few	TRBJ2-3	CSVVGYYPTPDTQYF	TGCAGCGTTGTAGGGTACTACCCTACCCCAGATACGCAGTATTTT
.	TRBV6-1	.	TRBJ2-7	CASSAEYGASYEQYF	TGTGCCAGCAGTGCCGAGTATGGAGCCTCCTACGAGCAGTACTTC
.	TRBV11-3	.	TRBJ2-7	CASSRGSAEEQYF	TGTGCCAGCAGTCGAGGTAGCGCGGAGGAGCAGTACTTC
.	TRBV7-2	.	TRBJ2-2	CASSLVGLYTGELFF	TGTGCCAGCAGCCTCGTCGGCCTTTACACCGGGGAGCTGTTTTTT
.	TRBV20-1	few	TRBJ2-5	CSARSVAGGRGEQYF	TGCAGTGCTAGGTCGGTGGCTGGGGGGAGAGGTGAGCAGTACTTC
.	TRBV6-1	.	TRBJ1-1	CASSEGAGWNTEAFF	TGTGCCAGCAGTGAAGGGGCAGGATGGAACACTGAAGCTTTCTTT
TRBD1	TRBV3-1	.	TRBJ2-6	CASSQGVTGYSGANVLTF	TGTGCCAGCAGCCAAGGGGTGACAGGGTACTCTGGGGCCAACGTCCTGACTTTC
.	TRBV7-9	.	TRBJ2-1	CASSLGPETPRGQFF	TGTGCCAGCAGCTTAGGGCCCGAGACCCCTAGGGGGCAGTTCTTC
.	TRBV24-1	.	TRBJ2-3	CATSESGLGGDTQYF	TGTGCCACCAGTGAGTCTGGACTCGGGGGAGATACGCAGTATTTT
.	TRBV4-1	once	TRBJ1-1	CASSRIRDPETEAFF	TGCGCCAGCAGCCGGATACGGGATCCCGAGACTGAAGCTTTCTTT
.	TRBV20-1	.	TRBJ2-7	CSARDRRGSSYEQYF	TGCAGTGCTAGAGATAGGCGCGGATCGAGCTACGAGCAGTACTTC
.	TRBV12-3/TRBV12-4	few	TRBJ2-3	CASSTTGLAQYF	TGTGCCAGCAGCACAACAGGGCTAGCGCAGTATTTT
TRBD2	TRBV20-1	.	TRBJ2-3	CSASGTSGFTDTQYF	TGCAGTGCTTCCGGGACTAGCGGGTTCACAGATACGCAGTATTTT
.	TRBV4-1	few	TRBJ2-1	CASSQGRVRGGDEQFF	TGCGCCAGCAGCCAAGGTCGGGTCAGGGGGGGTGATGAGCAGTTCTTC
.	TRBV20-1	.	TRBJ2-4	CSAAGAFLLAKNIQYF	TGCAGTGCCGCTGGGGCGTTCTTATTAGCCAAAAACATTCAGTACTTC
.	TRBV7-2	.	TRBJ1-5	CASSLSPTNPQHF	TGTGCCAGCAGCTTATCCCCGACAAATCCCCAGCATTTT
TRBD2	TRBV24-1	few	TRBJ2-7	CATSDPGLAFSYEQYF	TGTGCCACCAGTGATCCAGGACTAGCGTTCTCCTACGAGCAGTACTTC
.	TRBV28	.	TRBJ2-7	CASSSAPDFGTLYEQYF	TGTGCCAGCAGTTCTGCACCGGATTTCGGGACACTCTACGAGCAGTACTTC